This T cell receptor beta chain was found in a study of T-cell memory formation after mild COVID-19 (dated by TCRdb to about 2021). For the wider study: TCR sequence clusters from the two donors were found to be largely donor specific. In a couple of donors, T-cell clones that expanded and contracted after mild COVID-19 were tracked by sequencing TCRalpha and TCRbeta repertoires over time. The cohort was made up of two young adult volunteers, one female and one male, who were previously healthy. Overall study outcomes, separate from this receptor: Only a couple of mild cases were covered by the study, and larger cohorts that include severe cases with pre-infection samples were considered necessary. The detection of some responding clones in pre-infection memory suggests that pre-existing cross-reactive memory T cells joined the SARS-CoV-2 response. Contracting CD4+ clones appeared mostly in the CM and EM memory subsets, whereas CD8+ clones were enriched in EMRA. The second-wave clones that peaked on day 37 were not confirmed to be SARS-CoV-2 specific. Balanced CD4/CD8 phenotypes were observed for clones contracting from day 15 to 85, whereas a bias towards CD4+ was observed for a second wave of clones expanding from day 15 to 37.

This clonotype turned up a few times. The antigen it recognizes is unknown. No quality values exist for individual bases; no much larger clone is one base distant. PBMCs were isolated by Ficoll-Paque density gradient centrifugation. From a lookup of the germline V gene (reference sequence), CDR1 and CDR2 are SEHNR and FQNEAQ. V is shortened by 8 bases, J by 4 bases, and the region joining them spans 20 bases. The CDR3 goes from the cysteine to the phenylalanine over 15 residues. The entry retains the CDR3 DNA only, 45 bases that are in frame from base 1. For sequencing, an Illumina NovaSeq 6000 was employed. TCRalpha and TCRbeta cDNA libraries were constructed by 5'RACE with constant-segment primers, with sample barcodes and unique molecular identifiers being introduced. Trizol reagent was used to extract RNA from every sample. Amplification of the libraries took two PCR steps, and the second step added a second sample barcode plus Illumina TruSeq adapters. Sequencing of libraries was performed on an Illumina NovaSeq with 2 x 150 bp paired-end reads. As for the authors' bioinformatics: With migec v1.2.7, reads were demultiplexed and then collapsed into UMI-guided consensus sequences. Using mixcr v2.1.11, UMI consensuses were aligned to TRA and TRB V and J templates and then assembled into clonotypes. A clonotype was counted as expanded or contracted only when both edgeR and NoisET called the clonotype significant, with the noise models trained on biological replicates. For edgeR calls, a false discovery rate-adjusted p below 0.01 and a log2 fold-change threshold of 1 were applied. As an exploratory analysis of dynamics, PCA with hierarchical clustering was applied to max-normalized trajectories of the 1000 most abundant clonotypes. Each responding clone was given a CD4 or CD8 phenotype based on the CD4+ and CD8+ repertoires, which had been sequenced separately. TCRdb reprocessing: public reads trimmed at Q25 with fastp, clones called with MiXCR, in-frame beta chains kept. Here each entry gathers all rows of one CDR3 protein and keeps the most common genes and DNA. TCRdb assigned the V and J calls; the authors' analysis was not used. The sample yields around 260,000 distinct CDR3 sequences; about a sixth were counted once. Together, the top ten hold 22% of the sample.

The chain employs TRBV7-9 and TRBJ1-2; the D gene cannot be resolved reliably. Sample: PBMCs or a T cell subset sorted from them (not recorded which). This clonotype was obtained from a man between 18 and 29 years old who had mild COVID-19 (a few samples of this study predate the infection). The sample titles of this study are shuffled in the database, so cell type and time point are left out; the donor was told from shared clones. The CDR3 has the sequence CASVGDWSSVYGYTF. The nucleotide sequence reads TGTGCCAGCGTAGGTGATTGGTCTTCAGTCTATGGCTACACCTTC.